This paragraph covers one T cell receptor beta chain sequence. Antigen unknown. This entry is derived from a study of shared clonotypes between healthy human individuals. The table came from immunoSEQ multiplex PCR; TCRdb's copy has only in-frame clones and leaves some out. The table has a few hundred thousand clones, approximately 97% seen once; the top ten hold about 0.057%. Notes on the study in general: Non-shared clonotypes had lower generation probabilities than those shared by all four donors.

The CDR3 runs 13 residues. V was shortened by 6 bases and J by 3 bases, with 11 bases between the two germline ends. Germline V gene sequence: CDR1 MDHEN, CDR2 SYDVKM. The sequence was collected from a woman between 25 and 40 years old in good health. Sequenced sample: naive CD4+ T cells sorted from blood. The subset: CD45RA+ positively selected. This rearrangement joins TRBV28 to TRBJ1-2; D is ambiguous. CDR3 sequence (DNA): TGTGCCAGCAGGGACGCGAGTTACTATGGCTACACCTTC. Translation: CASRDASYYGYTF.